This entry is about one T cell receptor (beta chain). The antigen is unknown. This record comes from a study of cytomegalovirus exposure and HLA in healthy donors. Study context: Most genotyped donors, approximately 81% of around 370, had Caucasian-associated genetic ancestry. Notes on the study in general: In a later analysis, parvovirus B19, influenza, CMV and Epstein-Barr virus appeared linked to several top co-occurrence clusters.

It was with 60 Vbeta and 13 Jbeta primers that the PCR ran. The method was immunoSEQ multiplex PCR; TCRdb's version includes in-frame clones alone and lacks a portion of them. The sample carries roughly 220,000 clones, 70% to 80% recorded once. This TCR was recovered from a woman in her twenties or thirties in good health and CMV-seronegative. Sequenced material: PBMCs.

Here the CDR3 DNA reads TGCGCCAGCAGCCTTGGGGGACAGACCCAAGAGACCCAGTACTTC. It encodes CASSLGGQTQETQYF. The rearrangement uses TRBV4-1 and TRBJ2-5; TRBD1 agrees at 7 bases. Trimming at V came to 4 bases and at J to 1 base, leaving 6 bases not matched to a gene. The CDR3 runs 15 residues. CDR1 MGHRA and CDR2 YSYEKL come from the germline V gene.